This T cell receptor (beta chain) was found in a study of blood T cell repertoires in COVID-19. About the study: Donors in the United States, Italy and Spain gave samples during acute or convalescent COVID-19. The analysed material was cDNA or gDNA that came from T cells, B-cell-depleted T cells, or PBMCs.

Original analysis: Estimates of nucleated cell counts were drawn from the amplification of reference gene primers. Only in-frame clones appear in the TCRdb table, and some are missing; sequencing was by immunoSEQ multiplex PCR. The DNA was the basis for D and trimming; V, J and clone size are from that table. The data show fewer than 120,000 clones, about four fifths seen once. The CDR3 runs 13 residues. Germline V gene data show CDR1 as ENHRY and CDR2 as SYGVKD. V lost 2 bases to trimming and J lost 5 bases, with 10 bases between them. The sequenced material came from peripheral blood. The TCR originated in a woman aged 55-69 years with acute or convalescent COVID-19. This chain connects TRBV10-3 to TRBJ2-7; tentative D call: TRBD1 (5 bases). The CDR3 region is CAISEGEGDEQYF. For the CDR3, the DNA is TGTGCCATCAGTGAGGGAGAAGGGGACGAGCAGTACTTC.